This is a list of T cell receptor beta chains from one sample in a study of blood T cell repertoires in COVID-19. Sequencing was performed with immunoSEQ multiplex PCR; in TCRdb, only in-frame clones are kept and a portion is missing. Of 100,000 to 150,000 clones in the sample, about 81% were seen once. The source material was PBMCs or T cells enriched from blood (not recorded which). The receptors stem from a man aged 35-49 years with acute COVID-19. Both conserved end residues are part of each CDR3. A D gene is named only where the DNA matches it firmly. A row's size may be missing; if present it is once, few, many or a size class.

clone size	CDR3 length	V gene	D gene	J gene	CDR3 DNA	CDR3 protein
.	15	TRBV2	TRBD1	TRBJ1-5	TGTGCCAGCAGTCTTGACAGGGGGCAGGGGCAGCCCCAGCATTTT	CASSLDRGQGQPQHF
.	16	TRBV28	TRBD1	TRBJ1-4	TGTGCCAGCAGCATGATATTCGGGACAGGGGGCGAAAAACTGTTTTTT	CASSMIFGTGGEKLFF
few	13	TRBV7-9	.	TRBJ1-2	TGTGCCAGCAGCTTCCGGGACGGGAGGGGCTACACCTTC	CASSFRDGRGYTF
.	14	TRBV3-1/TRBV3-2	TRBD2	TRBJ2-7	TGTGCCAGCAGTCGACTAGCGGCCCGCTACGAGCAGTACTTC	CASSRLAARYEQYF
.	13	TRBV19	.	TRBJ1-2	TGTGCCAGTAGTCTTCAGGAAAACTATGGCTACACCTTC	CASSLQENYGYTF
.	14	TRBV9	.	TRBJ2-3	TGTGCCAGCAGTTTCCGGGACATAGGAGATACGCAGTATTTT	CASSFRDIGDTQYF
.	16	TRBV12-5	.	TRBJ2-1	TGTGCTAGTGGTTTTCTCTTATTTAACAGGGAATCCGAGCAGTTCTTC	CASGFLLFNRESEQFF
.	18	TRBV7-9	.	TRBJ2-4	TGTGCCAGCAGCATCTACCTCGCCGGGCAACTAGATAGAAACATTCAGTACTTC	CASSIYLAGQLDRNIQYF
.	15	TRBV5-8	TRBD1	TRBJ1-1	TGTGCCAGCAGCCGTGGGACAGGGAAGGACACTGAAGCTTTCTTT	CASSRGTGKDTEAFF
.	12	TRBV10-3	.	TRBJ2-7	TGTGCCATCAGTCCGACAGGCTACGAGCAGTACTTC	CAISPTGYEQYF
.	13	TRBV2	TRBD1	TRBJ1-4	TGTGCGGCCCAAGGGACAGGGAGCGAAAAACTGTTTTTT	CAAQGTGSEKLFF
.	12	TRBV12-3/TRBV12-4	.	TRBJ2-2	TGTGCCAGCAGTTTCGGCACCGGGGAGCTGTTTTTT	CASSFGTGELFF
.	14	TRBV10-3	TRBD2	TRBJ2-3	TGTGCCGCCGCCCCGGGACTAGCCGCAGATACGCAGTATTTT	CAAAPGLAADTQYF
.	14	TRBV11-2	.	TRBJ2-3	TGTGCCAGCAGCTTGGGTAGCTTCACAGATACGCAGTATTTT	CASSLGSFTDTQYF
few	13	TRBV28	.	TRBJ1-2	TGTGCCAGCAGTCGTACTCCGACTATCGGCTACACCTTC	CASSRTPTIGYTF
.	14	TRBV7-9	.	TRBJ2-5	TGTGCCAGCAGCTTGGATCAGGGCCTGAGGACCCAGTACTTC	CASSLDQGLRTQYF
.	14	TRBV19	TRBD1	TRBJ1-2	TGTGCCAGTAGCATAAGCAGGGGGCTAGGTGGCTACACCTTC	CASSISRGLGGYTF
.	14	TRBV23-1	.	TRBJ1-2	TGCGCCAGCAGTCAATCTTTGAGCAACTATGGCTACACCTTC	CASSQSLSNYGYTF
.	17	TRBV5-1	TRBD1	TRBJ2-2	TGCGCCAGCAGCTTGGTTTTCGACAGGGAATTAGGCGGGGAGCTGTTTTTT	CASSLVFDRELGGELFF
few	16	TRBV19	.	TRBJ1-2	TGTGCCAGTAGTCCAGTCCCCCAGGGGCCATCCTATGGCTACACCTTC	CASSPVPQGPSYGYTF
.	11	TRBV20-1	.	TRBJ2-3	TGCAGTGCGGGTGGACAGTGGATGCAGTATTTT	CSAGGQWMQYF
.	13	TRBV2	.	TRBJ1-1	TGTGCCAGCGCCGGGAATTTAGCGGGACGGGCTTTCTTT	CASAGNLAGRAFF
.	14	TRBV29-1	TRBD2	TRBJ2-3	TGCAGCGTTGAAGTTAGCGGGGGGGCCTGGACGCAGTATTTT	CSVEVSGGAWTQYF
.	11	TRBV25-1	.	TRBJ2-7	TGTGCCACAACTTCAGGGGACGAGCAGTACTTC	CATTSGDEQYF
.	16	TRBV3-1/TRBV3-2	TRBD2	TRBJ2-3	TGTGCCAGCAATGGAAGAGCGGGGGGCCTAGAGGATACGCAGTATTTT	CASNGRAGGLEDTQYF
few	15	TRBV2	.	TRBJ1-2	TGTGCCAGCAGTGACCGACAGAATCCTAACTATGGCTACACCTTC	CASSDRQNPNYGYTF
.	14	TRBV6-5	TRBD1	TRBJ1-4	TGTGCCAGCAGTTACGAAGGGGGCGATGAAAAACTGTTTTTT	CASSYEGGDEKLFF
.	13	TRBV6-5	TRBD1	TRBJ2-7	TGTGCCAGCAGTTACGGCCAGGGGGACGAGCAGTACTTC	CASSYGQGDEQYF
.	14	TRBV3-1/TRBV3-2	TRBD1	TRBJ1-4	TGTGCCAGCAGCCCCTCCGGGACAGTGGAAAAACTGTTTTTT	CASSPSGTVEKLFF
.	14	TRBV11-3	TRBD2	TRBJ2-1	TGTGCCAGCAGCTTGACTAGCGGGGACAATGAGCAGTTCTTC	CASSLTSGDNEQFF
.	17	TRBV4-2	TRBD2	TRBJ2-3	TGTGCCAGCAGCCAAGAAGCTAGCGGGGGGGCCGGAGATACGCAGTATTTT	CASSQEASGGAGDTQYF